The 32 T cell receptor beta chains reported below all come from one sample, sequenced in a study of beta chain features in type 1 diabetes. Sequencing targeted expressed TCRB transcripts, as all isolated RNA had been reverse transcribed. Generated by immunoSEQ multiplex PCR, the TCRdb table keeps only in-frame clones and is missing some. This table has approximately 170,000 clones, 9% to 10% appearing once. Material for sequencing was central memory CD4+ T cells from blood. The receptors here all came from a young woman in good health.

The CDR3 reads CASSGDLRNTEAFF. In DNA form, the CDR3 reads TGTGCCAGCAGTGGGGACTTGAGGAACACTGAAGCTTTCTTT. The chain links TRBV2 to TRBJ1-1; weak D call: TRBD1 (5 bases). V was trimmed by 4 bases and J by 1 base, leaving 10 bases between them. Germline V gene sequence: CDR1 SNHLY, CDR2 FYNNEI. This CDR3 region has 14 residues.

The rearrangement joins TRBV14 to TRBJ2-5; TRBD2 might be the D (5 bases). The CDR3 is made up of 14 amino acids. Per the germline V gene, CDR1 is SGHDN and CDR2 is FVKESK. V was cut by 3 bases and J by 3 bases, with 11 bases left in between. CDR3 nucleotide sequence: TGTGCCAGCAGCCACCACGCCGGGAAAGAGACCCAGTACTTC. It encodes CASSHHAGKETQYF. Full variable domain (missing parts from reference TRBV14 and TRBJ2-5): EAGVTQFPSHSVIEKGQTVTLRCDPISGHDNLYWYRRVMGKEIKFLLHFVKESKQDESGMPNNRFLAERTGGTYSTLKVQPAELEDSGVYFCASSHHAGKETQYFGPGTRLLVL.

The chain links TRBV19 to TRBJ2-5; 7 nucleotides match TRBD2. Germline CDR1 and CDR2: LNHDA and SQIVND (reference sequence). The CDR3 consists of 14 residues. After removal of 7 bases from V and 1 base from J, the junction contained 6 bases not matched to a gene. The CDR3 DNA follows: TGTGCCAGTATGGTTCCGGGAGGCCAAGAGACCCAGTACTTC. Residues: CASMVPGGQETQYF.

The chain links TRBV5-1 to TRBJ2-1, with 13 bases lining up with TRBD2. Germline CDR1 reads SGHRS; CDR2 reads YFSETQ. J was trimmed by 7 bases and V by 5 bases; bases with no gene match: 3. The CDR3 contains 14 residues. In DNA, the CDR3 is TGCGCCAGCAGACCGACTAGCGGGGGGAATGAGCAGTTCTTC. It codes for CASRPTSGGNEQFF.

The chain uses TRBV7-2 and TRBJ1-1; 7 bases agree with TRBD1. V gave up 5 bases and J gave up 2 bases; unmatched junction bases: 5. The CDR3 contains 14 residues. Germline V gene lookup returns CDR1 SGHTA and CDR2 FQGNSA. CDR3 loop: CASSRTGDNTEAFF. The CDR3 nucleotides are TGTGCCAGCAGCCGAACAGGGGATAACACTGAAGCTTTCTTT.

This clone was picked up a small number of times. V and J are TRBV2 and TRBJ2-5; 11 nucleotides line up with TRBD2. This CDR3 has 14 residues. Germline V gene data show CDR1 as SNHLY and CDR2 as FYNNEI. V lost 7 bases and J lost 2; bases outside the gene matches: 3. The CDR3 loop is CASMGTSGQETQYF. CDR3 coding DNA: TGTGCCAGCATGGGGACTAGCGGACAAGAGACCCAGTACTTC.

The rearrangement joins TRBV6-1 to TRBJ2-3; the D gene is possibly TRBD2 (6 bases). This CDR3 is built from 15 residues. Germline V gene data show CDR1 as MNHNS and CDR2 as SASEGT. Trimming removed 4 bases at V and 0 bases at J, with 11 bases between. The CDR3 here is CASSAGLQSTDTQYF. In DNA, the CDR3 is TGTGCCAGCAGTGCCGGACTACAAAGCACAGATACGCAGTATTTT.

The gene calls are TRBV11-1 and TRBJ2-7, with a weak D call TRBD2 (6 bases). CDR1 is SGHAT, CDR2 FQDESV, per germline (reference sequence). With 5 bases removed from V and 1 base from J, the gap between germline ends came to 9 bases. CDR3 length: 13 residues. The CDR3 region has the DNA TGTGCCAGCAGCCGGGACTTATCCTACGAGCAGTACTTC. Translated: CASSRDLSYEQYF.

This clone was seen at least ten times. The V call is TRBV18, the J call TRBJ2-1; 8 nucleotides align to TRBD2. V was pared by 2 bases and J by 2 bases, with 2 bases of the junction left unmatched. In germline, CDR1 is KGHSH, CDR2 LQKENI. The CDR3 is 15 amino acids. The CDR3: CASSPIAGTYNEQFF. The DNA of the CDR3 is TGTGCCAGCTCACCAATAGCGGGGACCTACAATGAGCAGTTCTTC. Full variable domain (rest looked up from reference TRBV18 and TRBJ2-1): NAGVMQNPRHLVRRRGQEARLRCSPMKGHSHVYWYRQLPEEGLKFMVYLQKENIIDESGMPKERFSAEFPKEGPSILRIQQVVRGDSAAYFCASSPIAGTYNEQFFGPGTRLTVL.

The J gene is TRBJ2-1, the V gene TRBV5-1; 7 nucleotides agree with TRBD2. CDR3 length equals 15 residues. The ends lost 4 bases at V and 6 bases at J; junction bases unmatched: 10. Per the germline V gene, CDR1 is SGHRS and CDR2 is YFSETQ. This CDR3 reads CASSLPWTSFNEQFF. CDR3 bases: TGCGCCAGCAGCCTCCCCTGGACTAGTTTCAATGAGCAGTTCTTC.

There are a few counts of this clone. This chain connects TRBV9 to TRBJ2-5; TRBD2 is a possible D gene (5 bases). V lost 2 bases and J 7 bases, leaving 9 bases between the germline ends. Germline V gene sequence: CDR1 SGDLS, CDR2 YYNGEE. The CDR3 runs 12 residues. The CDR3 reads CASSVEEGTQYF. The CDR3 DNA sequence: TGTGCCAGCAGCGTCGAAGAGGGGACCCAGTACTTC.

This clone was seen only a few times. V is TRBV2 and J is TRBJ2-1; possible D gene TRBD1, 6 bases. Germline V gene lookup returns CDR1 SNHLY and CDR2 FYNNEI. This CDR3 spans 14 amino acids. The V and J ends lost 2 bases and 7 bases respectively, with 12 bases between them. This CDR3 reads CASSEQWGLNEQFF. CDR3 in DNA: TGTGCCAGCAGTGAACAGTGGGGGCTTAATGAGCAGTTCTTC.

This clone was seen a handful of times. The chain links TRBV6-1 to TRBJ1-3; no definite D call. Trimming cost V 7 bases and J 0 bases, with 13 bases left between them. The CDR3 length is 15 residues. Germline lookup yields CDR1 MNHNS and CDR2 SASEGT. The CDR3 DNA reads TGTGCCAGCACGCGCGGCGCAAGCTCTGGAAACACCATATATTTT. Amino acid sequence: CASTRGASSGNTIYF.

CDR3 bases: TGTGCCAGCACCACAGGGGTTTGGTCCGGGGAGCTGTTTTTT. Protein sequence: CASTTGVWSGELFF. The rearrangement links TRBV28 to TRBJ2-2, with 7 nucleotides matching TRBD1. The CDR3 length is 14 residues. Germline trimming cut 7 bases from V and 6 bases from J; bases unmatched to any gene: 8. Germline values: CDR1 MDHEN, CDR2 SYDVKM.

This rearrangement joins TRBV30 to TRBJ1-2; D gene uncertain. The CDR3 sequence is 12 residues long. Germline V gene lookup returns CDR1 GTSNPN and CDR2 SVGIG (reference sequence). Trimming cost V 2 bases and J 4 bases, with 8 bases left between them. DNA for the CDR3: TGTGCCTGGAGTACTGACTTCTATGGCTACACCTTC. This gives the protein CAWSTDFYGYTF.

This clone was observed a handful of times. Other DNA sequences in this sample translate to the same CDR3. The chain uses TRBV2 and TRBJ2-6, with 7 bases lining up with TRBD1. After removal of 6 bases from V and 0 bases from J, the junction contained 2 bases not matched to a gene. This CDR3 region has 15 residues. The germline V gene encodes CDR1 SNHLY and CDR2 FYNNEI. DNA of the CDR3: TGTGCCAGCAGGGACAGGACCTCTGGGGCCAACGTCCTGACTTTC. It encodes CASRDRTSGANVLTF.

This chain uses TRBV19 with TRBJ2-3; 9 nucleotides line up with TRBD1. J gave up 2 bases and V 6 bases, and 6 bases lay outside the gene matches. Germline V gene lookup returns CDR1 LNHDA and CDR2 SQIVND (reference sequence). The CDR3 consists of 15 residues. In DNA form, the CDR3 reads TGTGCCAGTAGCGGGACAGGGCGGTTCACAGATACGCAGTATTTT. Protein sequence: CASSGTGRFTDTQYF.

This clone was found a few times. This chain joins TRBV18 and TRBJ1-3, with D possibly TRBD1 on 6 matching bases. This CDR3 is 15 amino acids long. In germline, CDR1 is KGHSH, CDR2 LQKENI. Deletions cut 4 bases from V and 0 bases from J, with 10 bases between. The CDR3 DNA follows: TGTGCCAGCTCACAAGGACAGCACTCTGGAAACACCATATATTTT. Encoded protein: CASSQGQHSGNTIYF.

This clone was counted between two and nine times. The chain joins TRBV5-4 to TRBJ2-3; D may be TRBD2 (6 bases). V was cut by 0 bases and J by 2 bases, with 10 bases left in between. This CDR3 is built from 15 residues. CDR1 SGHNT and CDR2 YYREEE come from the germline V gene (reference sequence). For the CDR3, the DNA is TGTGCCAGCAGCTTGGAACAGCGGGTCACAGATACGCAGTATTTT. This sequence encodes CASSLEQRVTDTQYF.

This clone was detected a few times. The rearrangement links TRBV30 to TRBJ1-2, with 8 bases identical to TRBD1. The germline V gene encodes CDR1 GTSNPN and CDR2 SVGIG (reference sequence). This CDR3 contains 12 residues. The V segment lost 1 base and the J segment 7 bases; nucleotides outside the gene matches: 2. The CDR3 protein is CAWSAGTGGYTF. DNA of the CDR3: TGTGCCTGGAGTGCCGGGACAGGTGGCTACACCTTC.

The chain links TRBV6-1 to TRBJ2-7, with TRBD1 identical over 9 bases. The junction had 4 bases not matched to a gene; V was cut back by 1 base and J by 6 bases. The germline gives CDR1 MNHNS, CDR2 SASEGT. CDR3 length equals 14 residues. The CDR3 here is CASSEVPGQGEQYF. CDR3 bases: TGTGCCAGCAGTGAAGTACCGGGACAGGGCGAGCAGTACTTC.

In its sample, this clone was seen a few times. V gene TRBV2 combines with J gene TRBJ2-1; D is possibly TRBD1 (5 bases). CDR1 and CDR2 from the germline V gene are SNHLY and FYNNEI. V was shortened by 4 bases and J by 12 bases, with 16 bases between the two germline ends. The CDR3 is 13 residues long. The DNA of the CDR3 is TGTGCCAGCAGTGGGGGTACAGGATGGGTGCAGTTCTTC. It is translated as CASSGGTGWVQFF.

This clone has just a few counts. The chain employs TRBV29-1 and TRBJ2-7, with TRBD1 matching 9 bases. V shed 7 bases, J shed 4 bases, and the junction held 8 bases outside the gene matches. The CDR3 contains 13 residues. From germline, CDR1 is SQVTM and CDR2 ANQGSEA. CDR3 coding DNA: TGCAGCGCCCTGGGACAGGGTGAGTACGAGCAGTACTTC. Amino acids: CSALGQGEYEQYF.

This clone was seen ten or more times. The rearrangement joins TRBV5-1 to TRBJ2-4; D is perhaps TRBD2 (5 bases). Germline V CDR1 and CDR2: SGHRS, YFSETQ. Trimming cost V 3 bases and J 3 bases, with 13 bases left between them. The CDR3 length is 15 residues. The chain's CDR3 is CASSSGVRGKNIQYF. In nucleotides, the CDR3 is TGCGCCAGCAGCTCCGGGGTCAGAGGCAAAAACATTCAGTACTTC.

This clone was detected only a few times. This rearrangement joins TRBV6-5 to TRBJ1-2, with 7 bases fitting TRBD1. The length of the CDR3 is 13 residues. CDR1 and CDR2 (germline): MNHEY, SVGAGI. V dropped 8 bases and J dropped 6; count of bases not matched to a gene: 9. In DNA, the CDR3 is TGTGCCAGCGTGGGACAGAATTCGGATGGCTACACCTTC. The encoded protein is CASVGQNSDGYTF.

The chain couples TRBV4-2 to TRBJ2-1; 8 nucleotides line up with TRBD2. This CDR3 is built from 17 residues. V lost 4 bases to trimming and J lost 8 bases; unmatched junction nucleotides: 16. Germline V CDR1 and CDR2: LGHNA, YNFKEQ. This CDR3 reads CASSPLKGVAGIDEQFF. CDR3 nucleotide sequence: TGTGCCAGCAGCCCCTTAAAGGGGGTAGCGGGAATCGATGAGCAGTTCTTC.

The sample holds a few counts of this clone. The rearrangement joins TRBV4-3 to TRBJ2-2; TRBD1 matches 9 bases. After removal of 3 bases from V and 5 bases from J, the junction contained 7 bases not matched to a gene. Looked up from germline, CDR1 is LGHNA and CDR2 is YSLEER. The CDR3 contains 16 residues. The CDR3, as DNA: TGCGCCAGCAGCCAGGGACAGGGCGGAGAGACCGGGGAGCTGTTTTTT. Translation: CASSQGQGGETGELFF.

This clone was found a few times. The chain employs TRBV7-9 and TRBJ2-5; D not resolved. CDR3 size: 13 residues. Germline V gene lookup returns CDR1 SEHNR and CDR2 FQNEAQ (reference sequence). V dropped 3 bases and J dropped 2 bases, with 7 bases sitting between them. Here the CDR3 reads CASSLGRQETQYF. CDR3 sequence (DNA): TGTGCCAGCAGCTTGGGCAGGCAAGAGACCCAGTACTTC.

The genes are TRBV7-8 and TRBJ1-4; D is unclear. Germline loops: CDR1 SGHVS, CDR2 FQNEAQ. Trimming stripped 1 base from V and 0 bases from J, with 9 bases between. The CDR3 spans 16 residues. CDR3 region: CASSLGAGATNEKLFF. In nucleotides, the CDR3 is TGTGCCAGCAGCTTAGGGGCCGGTGCAACTAATGAAAAACTGTTTTTT.

The sample holds a few counts of this clone. The rearrangement uses TRBV4-1 and TRBJ1-6; D is unresolved. The CDR3 is 13 amino acids. Germline CDR1 reads MGHRA; CDR2 reads YSYEKL. V was cut by 0 bases and J by 7 bases, with 4 bases left in between. The DNA of the CDR3 is TGCGCCAGCAGCCAAGAGCGGAATTCACCCCTCCACTTT. This sequence encodes CASSQERNSPLHF.

This chain connects TRBV30 to TRBJ1-2; D may be TRBD1 (5 bases). V gave up 5 bases and J gave up 2 bases, with 9 bases separating them. This CDR3 has 12 residues. Germline loops: CDR1 GTSNPN, CDR2 SVGIG (reference sequence). CDR3 protein: CAWDRGNYGYTF. CDR3 bases: TGTGCCTGGGATCGGGGGAACTATGGCTACACCTTC.

In regard to this clone: Other DNA sequences of this sample code for an identical CDR3. The chain couples TRBV18 to TRBJ2-7; weak D call: TRBD1 (5 bases). CDR1 is KGHSH, CDR2 LQKENI, per germline. V was shortened by 2 bases and J by 4 bases, with 9 bases between the two germline ends. This CDR3 comprises 13 residues. The CDR3 DNA is TGTGCCAGCTCACCATCAGGGTCGTACGAGCAGTACTTC. Protein: CASSPSGSYEQYF.